These 11 T cell receptor beta chains originate from one sample sequenced in a study of cytomegalovirus exposure and HLA in healthy donors (dated by TCRdb to 2017 to 2019). The method was the immunoSEQ multiplex PCR assay. For the multiplex PCR, a mixture combining 60 forward primers for TCR Vbeta segments and 13 reverse primers for TCR Jbeta segments was used. Held by TCRdb, this immuneACCESS table contains in-frame sequences only and omits some clones. Under half of the omission traces to an unresolved V gene where checked; the cause of the rest is unknown. Within this sample are 130,000 to 150,000 clones, with 80% to 85% of them counted one time only. The ten largest make up around 3.2% of the sample. Sequenced material: PBMCs. These receptors all come from a male donor in good health and CMV-seronegative.

This rearrangement joins TRBV19 to TRBJ1-2; 7 bases agree with TRBD1. In germline, CDR1 is LNHDA, CDR2 SQIVND (reference sequence). CDR3 length: 17 amino acids. V dropped 7 bases and J dropped 5; count of bases not matched to a gene: 19. The DNA of the CDR3 is TGTGCCAGTACAGCAAGCCGCCAGACAGGGATTACTTATGGCTACACCTTC. Translating it yields CASTASRQTGITYGYTF.

The rearrangement links TRBV7-9 to TRBJ1-1; the D is unclear. Trimming removed 5 bases at V and 1 base at J, with 11 bases between. The CDR3 runs to 14 residues. Germline V CDR1 and CDR2: SEHNR, FQNEAQ (reference sequence). The CDR3 nucleotides read TGTGCCAGCAGCCCTGTCAGTGGGAACACTGAAGCTTTCTTT. It codes for CASSPVSGNTEAFF.

The chain recombines TRBV2 with TRBJ2-1; D is uncertain. Germline CDR1 SNHLY, CDR2 FYNNEI. Trimming stripped 3 bases from V and 2 bases from J, with 2 bases between. CDR3 length equals 12 residues. The CDR3 loop is CASSDTYNEQFF. The CDR3 nucleotides are TGTGCCAGCAGTGATACCTACAATGAGCAGTTCTTC.

The rearrangement joins TRBV19 to TRBJ1-1; D gene ambiguous. Deletions cut 5 bases from V and 11 bases from J, with 18 bases between. The V gene's germline CDR1 is LNHDA and CDR2 SQIVND (reference sequence). There are 13 residues in the CDR3. The CDR3 DNA is TGTGCCAGTAGTCCCGCGGGCTTCCAACCGGCTTTCTTT. Translated, it gives CASSPAGFQPAFF.

This rearrangement joins TRBV2 to TRBJ2-7; tentatively, D is TRBD2 (5 bases). V lost 5 bases, J lost 5 bases, and 16 bases lay in between. This CDR3 is 14 amino acids long. CDR1 is SNHLY and CDR2 is FYNNEI in the germline V gene. CDR3 residues: CASSPLDLPDEQYF. The CDR3 nucleotides read TGTGCCAGCAGTCCCTTGGACTTGCCCGACGAGCAGTACTTC.

This clone was seen a single time. The chain combines TRBV2 with TRBJ2-5, with 8 bases aligning to TRBD1. Trimming removed 6 bases from V and 1 base from J; junction bases left unmatched: 7. CDR3 size: 15 residues. Germline values: CDR1 SNHLY, CDR2 FYNNEI. The CDR3 spells CASSRPGQGQETQYF. The CDR3 nucleotides read TGTGCCAGCAGCCGACCCGGACAGGGCCAAGAGACCCAGTACTTC.

J is TRBJ2-2 and V is TRBV7-8; 13 bases are a match to TRBD2. CDR3 length: 17 residues. Trimming removed 3 bases from V and 1 base from J; junction bases left unmatched: 2. CDR1 and CDR2 (germline): SGHVS, FQNEAQ. The CDR3: CASSFRTSGGNTGELFF. The CDR3 DNA sequence: TGTGCCAGCAGCTTCAGGACTAGCGGGGGGAACACCGGGGAGCTGTTTTTT.

This clone was detected once. This chain connects TRBV5-1 to TRBJ2-3; 9 bases are shared with TRBD1. With 5 bases clipped from V and 6 bases from J, the junction kept 7 bases outside the gene matches. CDR1 and CDR2 (germline): SGHRS, YFSETQ. The CDR3 consists of 14 residues. CDR3 region: CASSSADRGDTQYF. For the CDR3, the DNA is TGCGCCAGCAGTTCGGCGGACAGGGGTGATACGCAGTATTTT.

V gene TRBV25-1 combines with J gene TRBJ1-6, with TRBD1 identical over 9 bases. Trimming removed 3 bases from V and 9 bases from J; junction bases left unmatched: 3. CDR1 is MGHDK and CDR2 is SYGVNS in the germline V gene. The length of the CDR3 is 14 residues. CDR3 protein: CASSEGQGSSPLHF. Written as DNA, the CDR3 is TGTGCCAGCAGTGAGGGACAGGGTAGTTCACCCCTCCACTTT.

V gene TRBV19 combines with J gene TRBJ1-1; 8 bases map to TRBD1. In germline, CDR1 is LNHDA, CDR2 SQIVND (reference sequence). V lost 5 bases, J lost 2 bases, and 7 bases stayed unmatched. CDR3 size: 15 residues. CDR3 region: CASSFRTGLNTEAFF. In DNA, the CDR3 is TGTGCCAGTAGTTTCCGGACAGGGTTAAACACTGAAGCTTTCTTT.

J is TRBJ1-3 and V is TRBV25-1; 7 positions match TRBD1. This CDR3 spans 18 amino acids. The germline gives CDR1 MGHDK, CDR2 SYGVNS. Losses at the gene ends were 1 base for V and 4 bases for J; bases not matched to a gene: 13. The CDR3 DNA reads as TGTGCCAGCAGTGAATGGAATGCCCGAGACAGGGACGGAAACACCATATATTTT. It encodes CASSEWNARDRDGNTIYF.